The 22 T cell receptor beta chains reported below all come from one sample, sequenced in a study of post-analysis software for immune sequencing data. Carried by the TCR beta cDNA libraries were unique molecular identifiers. TCRdb fed the PCR reads into MiXCR, producing one record per CDR3 protein. Of roughly 540,000 distinct CDR3 sequences in the sample, around a third were seen once. Findings of the study overall: Included in a set of several TRBV segments more frequent in patients than controls were TRBV5-6, TRBV5-1 and TRBV20-1.

What these receptors recognize is not known. The sequencing sample was made of blood. The receptors were sampled from a girl aged 2 to 17 with multiple sclerosis.

This clonotype was recorded at least ten times. V is TRBV20-1 and J is TRBJ2-7, with TRBD1 matching 8 bases. CDR1 and CDR2 (germline): DFQATT, SNEGSKA (reference sequence). CDR3 length: 13 amino acids. Unmatched junction bases numbered 5, after V lost 6 bases and J lost 1 base. CDR3 residues: CSAAQGGSYEQYF. As DNA, the CDR3 is TGCAGTGCAGCACAGGGGGGTTCCTACGAGCAGTACTTC.

The V and J genes are TRBV7-2 and TRBJ2-4, with TRBD2 matching 14 bases. The DNA end is a closer match to TRBJ2-5, so the J assignment may be wrong. CDR3 length: 15 residues. Germline values: CDR1 SGHTA, CDR2 FQGNSA. In DNA form, the CDR3 reads TGTGCCGGACGGGGGGGACTAGCGGGGGAAGAGACCCAGTACTTC. It yields the protein CAGRGGLAGEETQYF.

There are a few counts of this clonotype. The gene calls are TRBV15 and TRBJ2-1; 7 positions match TRBD2. Trimming took 0 bases from V and 7 from J; bases not matched to a gene: 12. CDR3 length: 17 amino acids. Germline V gene lookup returns CDR1 LNHNV and CDR2 YYDKDF (reference sequence). The DNA of the CDR3 is TGTGCCACCAGCAGAGATCGGGAGGCACACCGGGGGAATGAGCAGTTCTTC. Its protein is CATSRDREAHRGNEQFF.

The chain employs TRBV3-1 and TRBJ1-1; 7 bases map to TRBD1. The CDR3 contains 16 residues. V gave up 4 bases and J gave up 4 bases; unmatched junction bases: 12. Germline assignment: CDR1 LGHDT and CDR2 YNNKEL (reference sequence). CDR3 nucleotide sequence: TGTGCCAGCAGCCCCTTCGAGGGGGCTAGCTTCACTGAAGCTTTCTTT. Its protein product is CASSPFEGASFTEAFF.

V usage is TRBV12-3 or TRBV12-4 and J usage is TRBJ2-5; perhaps TRBD1 as D (6 bases). This CDR3 contains 13 residues. The CDR3 spells CATRGQIQETQYF. The CDR3 DNA reads as TGTGCTACGCGCGGACAGATACAAGAGACCCAGTACTTC.

The V call is TRBV2, the J call TRBJ2-6, with 7 positions matching TRBD1. Trimming at V came to 3 bases and at J to 3 bases, leaving 8 bases not matched to a gene. The CDR3 is 17 residues long. Per germline, CDR1 SNHLY and CDR2 FYNNEI. CDR3 sequence reads: CASSDIKGAIGANVLTF. For the CDR3, the DNA is TGTGCCAGCAGTGATATTAAGGGGGCCATTGGGGCCAACGTCCTGACTTTC.

The table lists this clonotype with a few counts. The rearrangement joins TRBV5-1 to TRBJ2-3, with 11 positions matching TRBD2. The CDR3 is 16 residues long. V shed 2 bases, J shed 1 base, and the junction held 3 bases outside the gene matches. Germline values: CDR1 SGHRS, CDR2 YFSETQ. The CDR3 sequence is CASSFTLAGGTDTQYF. CDR3 nucleotides: TGCGCCAGCAGCTTTACACTAGCGGGGGGCACAGATACGCAGTATTTT.

The table lists this clonotype with a few counts. V gene TRBV28 combines with J gene TRBJ1-2; D is ambiguous. This CDR3 contains 16 residues. Trimming cost V 1 base and J 1 base, with 13 bases left between them. CDR1 and CDR2 from the germline V gene are MDHEN and SYDVKM. CDR3 sequence: CASSLYTSPSNYGYTF. DNA for the CDR3: TGTGCCAGCAGTTTATATACTAGCCCCAGTAACTATGGCTACACCTTC.

The chain uses TRBV5-6 and TRBJ2-1, with 8 nucleotides matching TRBD2. This CDR3 comprises 14 residues. V lost 6 bases to trimming and J lost 13 bases; unmatched junction nucleotides: 15. Germline lookup yields CDR1 SGHDT and CDR2 YYEEEE. CDR3 amino acids: CASTGRGAQETQFF. The DNA of the CDR3 is TGTGCCAGCACTGGGCGGGGGGCCCAAGAGACCCAGTTCTTC.

The J gene is TRBJ1-1, the V gene TRBV6-5, with a weak D call TRBD1 (5 bases). Trimming removed 0 bases at V and 6 bases at J, with 14 bases between. There are 15 residues in the CDR3. Germline V lookup: CDR1 MNHEY, CDR2 SVGAGI. Written as DNA, the CDR3 is TGTGCCAGCAGTTACTCGTCCCAGGGCGGAGCTGAAGCTTTCTTT. Amino acid sequence: CASSYSSQGGAEAFF.

The chain carries TRBV20-1 and TRBJ2-4, with TRBD1 identical over 7 bases. Germline values: CDR1 DFQATT, CDR2 SNEGSKA (reference sequence). V dropped 6 bases and J dropped 8; count of bases not matched to a gene: 13. The CDR3 consists of 14 residues. The CDR3 sequence: CSAPTGVDRYIQYF. DNA for the CDR3: TGCAGTGCACCTACAGGGGTCGATAGGTACATTCAGTACTTC.

This clonotype was detected only a few times. The J gene is TRBJ1-2, the V gene TRBV16, with D tentatively TRBD1 (6 bases). The CDR3 is made up of 14 amino acids. The germline V gene encodes CDR1 KGHSY and CDR2 FQNENV. The ends were cut back, 4 bases at V and 3 bases at J, with 12 bases in the middle. The CDR3 region is CASSRQAPDYGYTF. In nucleotides, the CDR3 is TGTGCCAGCAGCCGACAGGCCCCCGACTATGGCTACACCTTC.

The chain recombines TRBV20-1 with TRBJ2-3; 7 bases align to TRBD2. This CDR3 comprises 13 residues. With V trimmed by 3 bases and J by 6 bases, 6 bases remained unmatched. Germline assignment: CDR1 DFQATT and CDR2 SNEGSKA (reference sequence). DNA of the CDR3: TGCAGTGCTAGGGGTGAGGGAGGGGATACGCAGTATTTT. Its protein is CSARGEGGDTQYF.

The gene calls are TRBV5-6 and TRBJ2-5, with a possible D match to TRBD2 (5 bases). Trimming cost V 2 bases and J 4 bases, with 12 bases left between them. The CDR3 length is 14 residues. Germline CDR1 and CDR2: SGHDT and YYEEEE. CDR3 loop: CASSFLASRETQYF. The DNA of the CDR3 is TGTGCCAGCAGCTTCCTAGCCTCTCGAGAGACCCAGTACTTC.

This clonotype was counted between two and nine times. The chain has TRBV5-1 and TRBJ1-2; 7 nucleotides align to TRBD1. With 0 bases clipped from V and 1 base from J, the junction kept 18 bases outside the gene matches. The CDR3 is 20 amino acids. Germline-derived CDR1 and CDR2 are SGHRS and YFSETQ. CDR3 nucleotide sequence: TGCGCCAGCAGCTTGGGCGACAGGGCCCCATTTATCCCTCGTAACTATGGCTACACCTTC. Its protein is CASSLGDRAPFIPRNYGYTF.

The chain recombines TRBV4-1 with TRBJ1-2; D not resolved. The CDR3 is 15 residues long. From germline, CDR1 is MGHRA and CDR2 YSYEKL. V was pared by 0 bases and J by 3 bases, with 11 bases between. CDR3: CASSQEAGWDYGYTF. CDR3 bases: TGCGCCAGCAGCCAAGAGGCAGGCTGGGACTATGGCTACACCTTC.

This clonotype turned up a few times. V gene TRBV18 combines with J gene TRBJ2-7; D is possibly TRBD1 (6 bases). Per germline, CDR1 KGHSH and CDR2 LQKENI. The CDR3 spans 15 residues. V gave up 5 bases and J gave up 6 bases, with 20 bases separating them. This CDR3 reads CASSYDRLVSLEQYF. In DNA, the CDR3 is TGTGCCAGCTCATACGACAGGCTTGTTTCCCTCGAGCAGTACTTC. Looking up the rest from reference TRBV18 and TRBJ2-7 gives the full variable domain: NAGVMQNPRHLVRRRGQEARLRCSPMKGHSHVYWYRQLPEEGLKFMVYLQKENIIDESGMPKERFSAEFPKEGPSILRIQQVVRGDSAAYFCASSYDRLVSLEQYFGPGTRLTVT.

This clonotype was counted at least ten times. The V call is TRBV6-4, the J call TRBJ2-1; D may be TRBD1 (5 bases). Deletions cut 5 bases from V and 0 bases from J, with 8 bases between. From germline, CDR1 is MRHNA and CDR2 SNTAGT. The CDR3 is 14 residues long. This chain's CDR3 is CASSPGSSYNEQFF. The CDR3 coding sequence is TGTGCCAGCAGTCCAGGGTCCTCCTACAATGAGCAGTTCTTC.

This clonotype was found once. It is likely a read error, because the conserved phenylalanine at the end of the CDR3 is missing. The chain employs TRBV5-1 and TRBJ2-5; 7 bases match TRBD1. Germline V lookup: CDR1 SGHRS, CDR2 YFSETQ. The trim removed 4 bases at V and 1 base at J, leaving 4 bases unmatched. The CDR3 spans 14 residues. This CDR3 reads CASSAYRGQETQYL. CDR3 coding DNA: TGCGCCAGCAGCGCATACAGGGGCCAAGAGACCCAGTACTTA.

The rearrangement links TRBV3-1 to TRBJ2-7, with D perhaps being TRBD1 or TRBD2 (6 bases each). The length of the CDR3 is 16 residues. Germline values: CDR1 LGHDT, CDR2 YNNKEL (reference sequence). V was clipped by 2 bases and J by 5 bases, with 19 bases between them. The DNA for the CDR3 is TGTGCCAGCAGCCAATCATGGGGGGCTCTCAAAAACGAGCAGTACTTC. Its translation: CASSQSWGALKNEQYF.

This clonotype appeared a few times. J is TRBJ1-2 and V is TRBV4-2; D is unclear. Germline V gene data show CDR1 as LGHNA and CDR2 as YNFKEQ. This CDR3 comprises 16 residues. The V end was cut by 0 bases, the J end by 6 bases, with 17 bases between. CDR3 sequence: CASSQDPVTATNGYTF. CDR3 coding DNA: TGTGCCAGCAGCCAAGATCCTGTTACAGCCACAAATGGCTACACCTTC.

The chain uses TRBV20-1 and TRBJ1-2, with D perhaps matching TRBD1 (6 bases). Trimming removed 0 bases at V and 7 bases at J, with 18 bases between. Germline V gives CDR1 DFQATT, CDR2 SNEGSKA (reference sequence). CDR3 size: 15 residues. CDR3 in amino acids: CSARDSATGKPGYTF. DNA for the CDR3: TGCAGTGCTAGAGATTCCGCGACAGGCAAGCCTGGCTACACCTTC.